This TCR beta chain was profiled in a study of blood T cell repertoires in COVID-19. Across the whole study: The United States, Italy and Spain supplied acute and convalescent COVID-19 samples.

V trimming: 4 bases; J trimming: 1 base; junction bases outside the gene matches: 11. This CDR3 contains 19 residues. CDR1 and CDR2 from the germline V gene are GTSNPN and SVGIG (reference sequence). Sequencing was performed with immunoSEQ multiplex PCR; in TCRdb, only in-frame clones are kept and a portion is missing. The sample includes around 500,000 clones, approximately 85% of them seen just once. The TCR originated in a human donor in a cohort sampled during active COVID-19. V is TRBV30 and J is TRBJ2-1; 15 bases are a match to TRBD2. The sequencing input was peripheral blood. The CDR3 DNA sequence: TGTGCCTGGATTTCTCCGGGACTAGCGGGAGGTAATTCCTACAATGAGCAGTTCTTC. Its translation: CAWISPGLAGGNSYNEQFF.